These 25 T cell receptor beta chains were all obtained from the same sample, sequenced in a study of shared clonotypes between healthy human individuals. Sequencing used immunoSEQ multiplex PCR; TCRdb keeps in-frame clones, though not all of them. The data show 2.3 million or so clones, just over 90% seen once. Sequencing was done on a sample of naive CD4+ T cells from PBMCs. Subset described: CD45RA+ positively selected. These receptors were collected from a man between 18 and 35 years old in good health. Some clones in this sample may be carry-over from other donors' samples.

The rearrangement links TRBV7-8 to TRBJ1-2, with D possibly TRBD1 on 5 matching bases. The CDR3 is 16 residues long. Germline CDR1 SGHVS, CDR2 FQNEAQ. V lost 5 bases, J lost 2 bases, and 18 bases lay in between. The CDR3 region is CASSLGVGKLNYGYTF. CDR3 DNA: TGTGCCAGCAGCCTAGGGGTCGGGAAACTAAACTATGGCTACACCTTC. Looking up the rest from reference TRBV7-8 and TRBJ1-2 gives the full variable domain: GAGVSQSPRYKVAKRGQDVALRCDPISGHVSLFWYQQALGQGPEFLTYFQNEAQLDKSGLPSDRFFAERPEGSVSTLKIQRTQQEDSAVYLCASSLGVGKLNYGYTFGSGTRLTVV.

Points on this clone: Distinct nucleotide sequences in the sample also encode this CDR3. This chain links TRBV5-1 with TRBJ1-1; tentative D call: TRBD1 (6 bases). V dropped 0 bases and J dropped 1 base, with 10 bases sitting between them. This CDR3 region has 15 residues. CDR1 SGHRS and CDR2 YFSETQ come from the germline V gene. CDR3 nucleotide sequence: TGCGCCAGCAGCTTGGCGACAGGACAGAACACTGAAGCTTTCTTT. As protein: CASSLATGQNTEAFF.

The chain is built from TRBV28 and TRBJ1-2, with 11 bases aligning to TRBD1. This CDR3 has 16 residues. The V segment lost 5 bases and the J segment 2 bases; nucleotides outside the gene matches: 7. Germline V CDR1 and CDR2: MDHEN, SYDVKM. Here the CDR3 DNA reads TGTGCCAGCAGTATAGCCGGGACAGGGGGGAACTATGGCTACACCTTC. Its translation is CASSIAGTGGNYGYTF.

The CDR3 sequence is CASSPGTRRERQYF. The CDR3 DNA reads TGTGCCAGCTCCCCCGGGACTAGACGGGAGCGGCAGTACTTC. J is TRBJ2-7 and V is TRBV18, with 8 nucleotides matching TRBD2. The CDR3 length is 14 residues. Germline V gives CDR1 KGHSH, CDR2 LQKENI. Germline trimming cut 6 bases from V and 9 bases from J; bases unmatched to any gene: 13.

The chain carries TRBV6-6 and TRBJ1-5, with TRBD1 matching over 7 bases. Germline CDR1 is MNHNY and CDR2 is SVGAGI (reference sequence). The CDR3 sequence is 16 residues long. The trim removed 4 bases at V and 0 bases at J, leaving 6 bases unmatched. The CDR3 sequence: CASSWRTGNSNQPQHF. As DNA, the CDR3 is TGTGCCAGCAGTTGGCGGACAGGTAATAGCAATCAGCCCCAGCATTTT.

The V and J genes are TRBV2 and TRBJ1-2; TRBD1 might be the D (6 bases). This CDR3 is 13 amino acids long. CDR1 SNHLY and CDR2 FYNNEI come from the germline V gene. Trimming cost V 1 base and J 7 bases, with 10 bases left between them. CDR3 residues: CASSEGQVRGYTF. The CDR3 nucleotides are TGTGCCAGCAGTGAAGGACAGGTGCGTGGCTACACCTTC.

The V call is TRBV9, the J call TRBJ2-5, with 7 bases matching TRBD2. This CDR3 spans 15 amino acids. Trimming took 0 bases from V and 5 from J; bases not matched to a gene: 7. CDR1 is SGDLS, CDR2 YYNGEE, per germline. CDR3 protein: CASSVDEGGWETQYF. Here the CDR3 DNA reads TGTGCCAGCAGCGTAGATGAGGGAGGGTGGGAGACCCAGTACTTC.

The chain links TRBV5-1 to TRBJ1-1, with D possibly being TRBD1 (5 bases). With 0 bases removed from V and 3 bases from J, the gap between germline ends came to 9 bases. There are 14 residues in the CDR3. CDR1 and CDR2 from the germline V gene are SGHRS and YFSETQ. The CDR3 DNA is TGCGCCAGCAGCTTGGCGGGGGGTTACACTGAAGCTTTCTTT. It encodes CASSLAGGYTEAFF. Together with reference TRBV5-1 and TRBJ1-1, the CDR3 gives the full variable domain: KAGVTQTPRYLIKTRGQQVTLSCSPISGHRSVSWYQQTPGQGLQFLFEYFSETQRNKGNFPGRFSGRQFSNSRSEMNVSTLELGDSALYLCASSLAGGYTEAFFGQGTRLTVV.

The chain recombines TRBV29-1 with TRBJ1-1; no clear D gene. Trimming cost V 2 bases and J 0 bases, with 7 bases left between them. The CDR3 runs to 13 residues. Germline V CDR1 and CDR2: SQVTM, ANQGSEA. The CDR3 protein is CSVEQIMNTEAFF. The CDR3 coding sequence is TGCAGCGTTGAACAGATAATGAACACTGAAGCTTTCTTT.

The gene calls are TRBV29-1 and TRBJ2-1, with TRBD2 matching over 10 bases. The germline V gene has CDR1 SQVTM and CDR2 ANQGSEA. This CDR3 is 16 amino acids long. V lost 7 bases, J lost 6 bases, and 15 bases stayed unmatched. This CDR3 reads CSAPGWLAGEGNEQFF. In nucleotides, the CDR3 is TGCAGCGCCCCCGGGTGGCTAGCGGGAGAAGGCAATGAGCAGTTCTTC.

The chain couples TRBV7-2 to TRBJ2-1; D gene ambiguous. This CDR3 region has 16 residues. Per the germline V gene, CDR1 is SGHTA and CDR2 is FQGNSA. The V and J ends lost 7 bases and 0 bases respectively, with 16 bases between them. The CDR3 coding sequence is TGTGCCAGCACCCTAAACCGTCCTGGCTCCTACAATGAGCAGTTCTTC. Translation gives CASTLNRPGSYNEQFF.

The rearrangement uses TRBV28 and TRBJ1-2; possibly TRBD1 for D (5 bases). CDR1 is MDHEN, CDR2 SYDVKM, per germline. The CDR3 totals 13 residues. Between the trimmed V and J ends, which lost 8 bases and 6 bases, there was a span of 16 bases. DNA of the CDR3: TGTGCCAGCCTGGCTGCCAGGGCGGATGGCTACACCTTC. Residues: CASLAARADGYTF.

The CDR3 here is CASSLVSTGPGELFF. CDR3 DNA: TGTGCCAGCAGCTTAGTATCGACGGGTCCCGGGGAGCTGTTTTTT. The chain has TRBV11-1 and TRBJ2-2; no clear D gene. Trimming pared 1 base from V and 6 bases from J, leaving 12 bases between. The CDR3 is made up of 15 amino acids. The germline gives CDR1 SGHAT, CDR2 FQDESV (reference sequence).

J is TRBJ1-2 and V is TRBV28, with D tentatively TRBD1 (5 bases). Deletions cut 7 bases from V and 4 bases from J, with 16 bases between. In germline, CDR1 is MDHEN, CDR2 SYDVKM. The CDR3 is made up of 14 amino acids. The chain's CDR3 is CASNQEGRLYGYTF. CDR3 in DNA: TGTGCCAGCAATCAGGAGGGGCGCCTCTATGGCTACACCTTC.

J is TRBJ2-1 and V is TRBV7-3; the match to TRBD2 covers 12 bases. Losses at the gene ends were 3 bases for V and 5 bases for J; bases not matched to a gene: 14. The CDR3 is 19 residues long. Per the germline V gene, CDR1 is SGHTA and CDR2 is FQGTGA. CDR3 DNA sequence: TGTGCCAGCAGCTTCGGGCCCAGGTCTAGCGGGAGGGGCCACAATGAGCAGTTCTTC. It codes for CASSFGPRSSGRGHNEQFF.

This rearrangement joins TRBV25-1 to TRBJ1-2; D is undetermined. This CDR3 is 14 amino acids long. Germline CDR1 reads MGHDK; CDR2 reads SYGVNS. The V end was cut by 4 bases, the J end by 4 bases, with 13 bases between. In DNA, the CDR3 is TGTGCCAGCAGTGTCGCTGGGTTCGGCTATGGCTACACCTTC. Its translation is CASSVAGFGYGYTF.

The CDR3 DNA sequence: TGTGCCAGCAGGGACAGAGGGGGCTCCTACGAGCAGTACTTC. Translating it yields CASRDRGGSYEQYF. V usage is TRBV5-4 and J usage is TRBJ2-7; D is possibly TRBD1 (6 bases). Germline V lookup: CDR1 SGHNT, CDR2 YYREEE (reference sequence). V gave up 5 bases and J gave up 0 bases, with 12 bases separating them. CDR3 length: 14 residues.

A note on this clone: Within the sample, other DNA sequences also encode this same CDR3. The chain has TRBV5-8 and TRBJ2-7; D unclear. Trimming took off 4 bases at V and 4 bases at J, with 6 bases between the two ends. CDR1 is SGHTS and CDR2 is YDEGEE in the germline V gene. This CDR3 comprises 11 residues. The CDR3, as DNA: TGTGCCAGCAGCCTTTATTACGAGCAGTACTTC. Encoded protein: CASSLYYEQYF.

This clone was recorded only once. Other DNA sequences in the sample encode the same CDR3. This sequence joins TRBV5-1 and TRBJ1-5, with no clear D. Per the germline V gene, CDR1 is SGHRS and CDR2 is YFSETQ. The CDR3 length is 13 residues. Trimming took off 2 bases at V and 4 bases at J, with 7 bases between the two ends. The CDR3 reads CASSFSGNQPQHF. The CDR3 DNA reads as TGCGCCAGCAGCTTCAGCGGGAATCAGCCCCAGCATTTT.

The chain joins TRBV5-1 to TRBJ2-5; 8 positions match TRBD1. The CDR3 sequence is 15 residues long. CDR1 and CDR2 from the germline V gene are SGHRS and YFSETQ. The V and J ends lost 0 bases and 4 bases, in that order; junction bases with no gene match: 5. In DNA form, the CDR3 reads TGCGCCAGCAGCTTGGACAGGGGGATAATAGAGACCCAGTACTTC. Translation: CASSLDRGIIETQYF.

On this clone: This same CDR3 is encoded by further DNA sequences in the sample. The genes are TRBV28 and TRBJ2-4; 8 bases align to TRBD1. The CDR3 is 14 amino acids. Trimming at V came to 2 bases and at J to 4 bases, leaving 1 base not matched to a gene. The germline CDR1 and CDR2 sequences are MDHEN and SYDVKM. The CDR3 bases are TGTGCCAGCAGTTTACAGGGGGCTAAAAACATTCAGTACTTC. It codes for CASSLQGAKNIQYF.

V usage is TRBV6-4 and J usage is TRBJ2-7; TRBD2 matches 13 bases. The CDR3 totals 17 residues. The J segment lost 3 bases and the V segment lost 7 bases, leaving 12 bases of the junction unmatched. From germline, CDR1 is MRHNA and CDR2 SNTAGT. CDR3 sequence: CASIFRTSGRGIYEQYF. The DNA of the CDR3 is TGTGCCAGCATCTTCCGGACTAGCGGGAGAGGGATCTACGAGCAGTACTTC.

This chain joins TRBV7-2 and TRBJ2-7; TRBD2 aligns across 10 bases. The CDR3 covers 14 residues. The V and J ends lost 4 bases and 7 bases, in that order; junction bases with no gene match: 7. Germline values: CDR1 SGHTA, CDR2 FQGNSA. CDR3 loop: CASSSGLAFREQYF. The CDR3 nucleotides read TGTGCCAGCAGCTCGGGACTAGCGTTTAGGGAGCAGTACTTC.

The chain has TRBV5-1 and TRBJ2-7; D unclear. In germline, CDR1 is SGHRS, CDR2 YFSETQ. This CDR3 comprises 12 residues. The V end lost 0 bases, the J end lost 9 bases, and 10 bases lay between the germline ends. The CDR3 protein is CASSLDSTLQYF. CDR3 bases: TGCGCCAGCAGCTTGGACAGTACCCTGCAGTACTTC.

The chain is built from TRBV6-5 and TRBJ2-7, with a weak D call TRBD1 (6 bases). This CDR3 spans 14 amino acids. The germline V gene has CDR1 MNHEY and CDR2 SVGAGI. Trimming cost V 4 bases and J 0 bases, with 10 bases left between them. The CDR3 coding sequence is TGTGCCAGCAGTTTCAGACAGGACTCCTACGAGCAGTACTTC. Residues: CASSFRQDSYEQYF.